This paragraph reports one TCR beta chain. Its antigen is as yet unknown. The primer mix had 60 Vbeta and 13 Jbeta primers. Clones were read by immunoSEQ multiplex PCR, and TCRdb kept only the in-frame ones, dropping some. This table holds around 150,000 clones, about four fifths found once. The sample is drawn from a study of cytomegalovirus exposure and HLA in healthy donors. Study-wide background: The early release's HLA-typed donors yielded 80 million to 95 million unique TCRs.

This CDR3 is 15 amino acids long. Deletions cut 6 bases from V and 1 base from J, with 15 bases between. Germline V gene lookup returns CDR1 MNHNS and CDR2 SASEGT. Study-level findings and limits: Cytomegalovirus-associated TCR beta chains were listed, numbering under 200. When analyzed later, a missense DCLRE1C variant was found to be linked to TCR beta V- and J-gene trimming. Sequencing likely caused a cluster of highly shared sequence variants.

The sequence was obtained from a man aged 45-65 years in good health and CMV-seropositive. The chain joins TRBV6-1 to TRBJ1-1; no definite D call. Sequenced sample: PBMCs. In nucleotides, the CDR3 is TGTGCCAGCAGACCTTGGGAGGAGAGGAACACTGAAGCTTTCTTT. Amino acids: CASRPWEERNTEAFF.